The sequence of this T cell receptor (beta chain) was determined in a study of blood T cell repertoires in COVID-19. Study background: T cells, B-cell-depleted T cells, or PBMCs provided the cDNA or gDNA that served as material.

V dropped 2 bases and J dropped 0 bases, with 11 bases sitting between them. Germline CDR1 and CDR2: MDHEN and SYDVKM. The CDR3 is made up of 16 amino acids. Methods used by the authors: Nucleated cell counts were estimated from reference gene primer amplification. Clones were sequenced by immunoSEQ multiplex PCR, and TCRdb holds only the in-frame ones, with some missing. The D gene and trimming were derived from the DNA, and the V and J assignments and clone size from that table. The profile shows approximately 270,000 clones, more than 80% of them singletons. Participants had their cohort set by participant-reported clinical history.

The material sequenced was PBMCs or T cells enriched from blood (not recorded which). The gene calls are TRBV28 and TRBJ1-5; no reliable D call. The clonotype was recovered from a woman in her 30s with acute COVID-19. CDR3 in DNA: TGTGCCAGCAGTTTAGAGTCCGGGAATAGCAATCAGCCCCAGCATTTT. This codes for CASSLESGNSNQPQHF.